This T cell receptor (beta chain) was found in a study of beta chain features in type 1 diabetes. In the case of this clone: Its specificity is not known.

Populations obtained by sorting all exceeded 98% purity. The sequenced template was cDNA made from the entire isolated RNA. Sequenced by immunoSEQ multiplex PCR; TCRdb stores in-frame clones only, minus some. The sample lists over 150,000 clones, around 10% occurring once. CDR1 and CDR2 (germline): MDHEN, SYDVKM. Trimming at V came to 6 bases and at J to 5 bases, leaving 9 bases not matched to a gene. The CDR3 runs to 14 residues. Study-level results: Within each of all four CD4+ subsets, Type 1 diabetes patients had TCRB CDR3s that were moderately but significantly shorter. Within the patient group, naive, central memory and Treg TCRB repertoires appeared more similar to each other than within healthy donors. Highly expressing activated T cells could be over-counted with a cDNA template. Type 1 diabetes patients showed fewer insertions and more deletions at VDJ junctions.

This sequence originates from a man younger than 45 with type 1 diabetes. This sequence joins TRBV28 and TRBJ2-7, with 8 bases lining up with TRBD1. Sequenced sample: central memory CD4+ T cells from blood. This CDR3 is CASRTDRVINEQYF. DNA for the CDR3: TGTGCCAGCAGGACGGACAGGGTTATTAACGAGCAGTACTTC.